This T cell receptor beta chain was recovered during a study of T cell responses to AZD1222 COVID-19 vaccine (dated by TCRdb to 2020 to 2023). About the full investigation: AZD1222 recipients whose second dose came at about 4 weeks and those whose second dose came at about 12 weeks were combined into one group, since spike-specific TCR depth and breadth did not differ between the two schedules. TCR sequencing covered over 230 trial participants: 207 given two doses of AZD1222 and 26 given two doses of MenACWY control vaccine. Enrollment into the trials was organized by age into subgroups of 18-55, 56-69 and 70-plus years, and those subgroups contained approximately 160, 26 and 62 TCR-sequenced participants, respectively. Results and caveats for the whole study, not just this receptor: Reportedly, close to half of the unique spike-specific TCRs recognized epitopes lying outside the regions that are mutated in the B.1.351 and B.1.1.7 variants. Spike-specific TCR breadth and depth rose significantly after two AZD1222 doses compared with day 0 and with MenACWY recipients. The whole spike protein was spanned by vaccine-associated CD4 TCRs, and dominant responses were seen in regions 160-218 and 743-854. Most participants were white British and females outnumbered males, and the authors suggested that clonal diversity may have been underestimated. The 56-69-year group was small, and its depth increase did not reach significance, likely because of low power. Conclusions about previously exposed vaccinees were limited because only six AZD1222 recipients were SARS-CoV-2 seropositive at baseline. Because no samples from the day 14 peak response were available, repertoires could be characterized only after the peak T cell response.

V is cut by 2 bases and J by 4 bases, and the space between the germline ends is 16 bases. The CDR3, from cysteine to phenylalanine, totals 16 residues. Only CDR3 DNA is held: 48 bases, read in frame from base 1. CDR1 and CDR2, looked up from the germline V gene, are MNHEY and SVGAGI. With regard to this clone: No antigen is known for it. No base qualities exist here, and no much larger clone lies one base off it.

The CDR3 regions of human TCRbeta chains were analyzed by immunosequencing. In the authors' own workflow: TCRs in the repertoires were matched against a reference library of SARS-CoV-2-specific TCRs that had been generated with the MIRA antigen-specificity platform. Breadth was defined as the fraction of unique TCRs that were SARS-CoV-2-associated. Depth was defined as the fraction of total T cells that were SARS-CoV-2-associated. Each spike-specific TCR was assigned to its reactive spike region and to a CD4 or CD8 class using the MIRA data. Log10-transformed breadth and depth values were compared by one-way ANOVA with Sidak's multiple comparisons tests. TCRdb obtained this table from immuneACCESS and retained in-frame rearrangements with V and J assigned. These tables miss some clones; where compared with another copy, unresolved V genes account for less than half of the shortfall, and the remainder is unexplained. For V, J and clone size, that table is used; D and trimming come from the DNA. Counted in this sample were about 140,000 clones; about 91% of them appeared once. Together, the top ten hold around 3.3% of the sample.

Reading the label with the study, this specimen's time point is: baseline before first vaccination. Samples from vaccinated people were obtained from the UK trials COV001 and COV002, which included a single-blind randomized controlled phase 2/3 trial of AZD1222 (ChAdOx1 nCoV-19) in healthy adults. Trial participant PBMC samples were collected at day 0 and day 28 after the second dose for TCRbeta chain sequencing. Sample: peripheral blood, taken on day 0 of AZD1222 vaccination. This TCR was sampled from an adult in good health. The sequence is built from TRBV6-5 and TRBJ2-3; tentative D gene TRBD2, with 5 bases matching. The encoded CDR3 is CASSYRLGEGADTQYF. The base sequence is TGTGCCAGCAGTTACCGTCTCGGCGAGGGTGCAGATACGCAGTATTTT.